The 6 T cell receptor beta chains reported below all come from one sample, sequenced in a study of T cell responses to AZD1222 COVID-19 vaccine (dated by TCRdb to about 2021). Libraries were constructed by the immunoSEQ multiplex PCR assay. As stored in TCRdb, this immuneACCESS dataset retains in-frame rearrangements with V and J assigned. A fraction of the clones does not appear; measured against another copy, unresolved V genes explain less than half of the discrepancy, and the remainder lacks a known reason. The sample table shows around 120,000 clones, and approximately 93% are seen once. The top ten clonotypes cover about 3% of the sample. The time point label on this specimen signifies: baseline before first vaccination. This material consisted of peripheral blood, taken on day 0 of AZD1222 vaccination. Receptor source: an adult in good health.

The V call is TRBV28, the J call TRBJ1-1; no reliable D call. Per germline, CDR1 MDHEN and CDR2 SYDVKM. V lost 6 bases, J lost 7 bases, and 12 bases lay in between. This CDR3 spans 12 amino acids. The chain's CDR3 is CASSTPGIEAFF. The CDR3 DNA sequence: TGTGCCAGCAGCACCCCAGGTATTGAAGCTTTCTTT.

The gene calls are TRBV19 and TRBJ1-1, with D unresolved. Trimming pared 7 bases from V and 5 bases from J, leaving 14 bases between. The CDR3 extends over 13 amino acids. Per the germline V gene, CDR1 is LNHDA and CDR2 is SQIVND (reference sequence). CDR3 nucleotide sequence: TGTGCCAGTAAGGCGATGGGGAATACTGAAGCTTTCTTT. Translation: CASKAMGNTEAFF.

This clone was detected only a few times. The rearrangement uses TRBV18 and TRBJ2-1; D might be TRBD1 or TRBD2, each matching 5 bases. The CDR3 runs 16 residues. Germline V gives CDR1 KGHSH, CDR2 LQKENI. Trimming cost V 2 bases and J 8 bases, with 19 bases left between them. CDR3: CASSPYVSGQGDEQFF. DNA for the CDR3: TGTGCCAGCTCACCATACGTCTCAGGCCAGGGAGATGAGCAGTTCTTC.

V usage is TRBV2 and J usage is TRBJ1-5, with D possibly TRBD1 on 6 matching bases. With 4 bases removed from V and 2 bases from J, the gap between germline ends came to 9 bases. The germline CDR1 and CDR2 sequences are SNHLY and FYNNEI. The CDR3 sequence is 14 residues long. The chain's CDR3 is CASSAYRGNQPQHF. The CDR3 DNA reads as TGTGCCAGCAGTGCTTACAGGGGCAATCAGCCCCAGCATTTT.

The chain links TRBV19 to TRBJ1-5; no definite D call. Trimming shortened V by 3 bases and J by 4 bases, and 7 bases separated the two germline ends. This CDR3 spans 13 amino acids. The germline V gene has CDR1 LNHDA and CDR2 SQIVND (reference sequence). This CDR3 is CASSIATNQPQHF. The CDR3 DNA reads TGTGCCAGTAGTATCGCGACTAATCAGCCCCAGCATTTT.

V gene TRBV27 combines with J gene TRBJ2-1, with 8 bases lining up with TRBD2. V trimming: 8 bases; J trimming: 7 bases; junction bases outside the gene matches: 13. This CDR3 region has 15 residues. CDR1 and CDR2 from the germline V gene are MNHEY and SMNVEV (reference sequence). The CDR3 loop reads CASGPPEGLVNEQFF. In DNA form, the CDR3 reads TGTGCCAGCGGGCCGCCGGAGGGACTAGTAAATGAGCAGTTCTTC.